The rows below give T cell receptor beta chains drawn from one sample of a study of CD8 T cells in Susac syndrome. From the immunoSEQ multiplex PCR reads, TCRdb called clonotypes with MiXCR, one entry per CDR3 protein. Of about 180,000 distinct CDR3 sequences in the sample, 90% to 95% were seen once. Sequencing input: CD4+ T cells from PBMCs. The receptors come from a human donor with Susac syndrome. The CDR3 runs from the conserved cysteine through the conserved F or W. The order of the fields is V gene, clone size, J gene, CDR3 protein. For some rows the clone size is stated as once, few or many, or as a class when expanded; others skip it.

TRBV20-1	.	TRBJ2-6	CSAGRVSSGANVLTF
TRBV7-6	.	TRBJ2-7	CASSLASGEGWDEQYF
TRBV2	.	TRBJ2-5	CASRKLAGGPETQYF
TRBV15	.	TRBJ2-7	CATSRTGNSYEQYF
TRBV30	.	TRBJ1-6	CAWKGGNNSPLHF
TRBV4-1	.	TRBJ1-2	CASSHVGGAGYGYTF
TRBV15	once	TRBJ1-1	CATSREQGTEAFF
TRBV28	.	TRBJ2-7	CASRTYYEQYF
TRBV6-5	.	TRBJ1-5	CASSPGTGVNQPQHF
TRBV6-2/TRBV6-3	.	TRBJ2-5	CASSKLGTLQETQYF
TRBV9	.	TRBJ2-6	CASSGIDREFSGANVLTF
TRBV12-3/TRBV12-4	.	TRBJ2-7	CASSPGVYEQYF
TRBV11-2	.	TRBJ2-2	CASRTTRTGLADEKNTGELFF
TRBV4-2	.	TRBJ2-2	CASSQSGSTGGELFF
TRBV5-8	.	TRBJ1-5	CASSLLLGGNQPQHF
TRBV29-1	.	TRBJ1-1	CSVDGGGTEAFF
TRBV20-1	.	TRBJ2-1	CSAPRGTSNEQFF
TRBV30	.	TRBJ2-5	CAWTPTGVGETQYF
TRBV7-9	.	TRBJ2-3	CASSLEGPRSDTQYF
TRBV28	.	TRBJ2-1	CASSSFYNEQFF
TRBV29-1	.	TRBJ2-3	CSVASSGSGPQYF
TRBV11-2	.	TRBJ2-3	CASSPPGREGEDTQYF
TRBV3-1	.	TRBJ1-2	CASSQGDGLNYGYTF
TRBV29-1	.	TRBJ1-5	CSVVPGQEPQHF
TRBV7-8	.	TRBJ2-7	CASRQLAGNSYEQYF
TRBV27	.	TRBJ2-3	CASSPAGGDTQYF
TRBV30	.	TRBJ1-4	CAWSEVKERLFF
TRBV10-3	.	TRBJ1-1	CAIWDRGDTEAFF
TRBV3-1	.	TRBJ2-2	CASGEGRGELFF
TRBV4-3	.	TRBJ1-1	CASSQEVKAGLKETEAFF
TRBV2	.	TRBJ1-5	CASSAGLGNQPQHF
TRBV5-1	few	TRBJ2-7	CASSLSGNSYEQYF
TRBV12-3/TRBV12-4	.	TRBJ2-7	CASSFSQGDKYF
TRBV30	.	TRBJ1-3	CAWSGTGGNTIYF
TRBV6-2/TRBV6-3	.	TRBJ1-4	CASSYSGVKEKLFF
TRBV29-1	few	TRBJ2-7	CSAKGLFSYEQYF
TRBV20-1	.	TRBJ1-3	CSAIGGSGNTIYF
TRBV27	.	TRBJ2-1	CASSARDSPFYNEQFF
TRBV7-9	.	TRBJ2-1	CASSSNRPDNEQFF
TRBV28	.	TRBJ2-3	CASSPRDPRGDTQYF
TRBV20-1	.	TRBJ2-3	CSAAGQRSTDTQYF
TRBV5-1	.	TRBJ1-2	CASSLGDPGKSNYGYTF
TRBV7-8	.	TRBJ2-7	CASSLGIGVTYEQYF
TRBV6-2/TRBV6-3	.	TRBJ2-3	CASIDLAGGLTDTQYF
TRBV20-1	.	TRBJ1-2	CSARVQGGPDYGYTF
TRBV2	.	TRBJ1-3	CARTDGGNTIYF
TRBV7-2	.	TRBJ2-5	CASSLRGARATIQTQYF
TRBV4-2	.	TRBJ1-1	CASSQAGDNEAFF
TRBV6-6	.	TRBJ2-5	CASSREVQETQYF
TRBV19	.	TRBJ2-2	CASMSVTGELFF
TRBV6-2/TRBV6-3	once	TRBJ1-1	CASSYPGTGNTEAFF
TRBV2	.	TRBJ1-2	CASTEEEEGYGYTF
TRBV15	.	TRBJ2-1	CATSRFSGLADNEQFF
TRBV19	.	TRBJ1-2	CASSIRRDYGYTF
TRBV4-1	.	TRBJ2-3	CASSHGQGGDTQYF
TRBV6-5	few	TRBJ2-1	CASSSGREQFF
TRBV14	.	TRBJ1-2	CASSQDRTGAVRGYTF
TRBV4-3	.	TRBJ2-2	CASSPSGLAGGGTGELFF
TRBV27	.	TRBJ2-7	CASSSNPAGGRYEQYF